This is a list of T cell receptor beta chains from one sample in a study of blood T cells in healthy people across ages. TCRdb re-analysed the 5' RACE reads in MiXCR, keeping a single row per CDR3 protein. Of about 800,000 distinct CDR3 sequences listed, roughly 60% are singletons. Sequencing used blood. The receptors shown here come from a man aged 30 to 39 in good health. CDR3s include the opening cysteine and the closing phenylalanine or tryptophan. D genes are given only for firm matches. The size of a clone is reported for some rows only, either as once, few or many, or as a class for expanded clones.

j_call: TRBJ2-1; d_call: -; clone_size: -; v_call: TRBV20-1; cdr3_aa: CSARRQQNSYNEQFF; cdr3_nt: TGCAGTGCTAGGCGTCAGCAGAACTCCTACAATGAGCAGTTCTTC
j_call: TRBJ1-4; d_call: TRBD1; clone_size: -; v_call: TRBV7-9; cdr3_aa: CASRQSTGTSEKLFF; cdr3_nt: TGTGCCAGCAGACAGTCGACAGGGACGTCGGAAAAACTGTTTTTT
j_call: TRBJ2-5; d_call: TRBD2; clone_size: once; v_call: TRBV7-8; cdr3_aa: CASSPGTSGSGQETQYF; cdr3_nt: TGTGCCAGCAGCCCAGGGACTAGCGGGAGCGGCCAAGAGACCCAGTACTTC
j_call: TRBJ1-1; d_call: -; clone_size: -; v_call: TRBV7-9; cdr3_aa: CASSLIRGHQNTEAFF; cdr3_nt: TGTGCCAGCAGCTTAATAAGGGGACATCAGAACACTGAAGCTTTCTTT
j_call: TRBJ2-1; d_call: -; clone_size: -; v_call: TRBV20-1; cdr3_aa: CSASYSGLYNEQFF; cdr3_nt: TGCAGTGCTAGTTACAGCGGGCTCTACAATGAGCAGTTCTTC
j_call: TRBJ2-5; d_call: -; clone_size: -; v_call: TRBV7-2; cdr3_aa: CASSLVASPQETQYF; cdr3_nt: TGTGCCAGCAGCTTAGTGGCCAGTCCCCAAGAGACCCAGTACTTC
j_call: TRBJ2-4; d_call: -; clone_size: few; v_call: TRBV4-2; cdr3_aa: CASSQVGGRAKNIQYF; cdr3_nt: TGTGCCAGCAGCCAAGTCGGGGGACGGGCCAAAAACATTCAGTACTTC
j_call: TRBJ2-7; d_call: TRBD1; clone_size: -; v_call: TRBV20-1; cdr3_aa: CSAPPGTGGDEQYF; cdr3_nt: TGCAGTGCTCCCCCGGGGACAGGGGGCGACGAGCAGTACTTC
j_call: TRBJ2-7; d_call: TRBD1; clone_size: -; v_call: TRBV12-3/TRBV12-4; cdr3_aa: CASRSTQTGAREQYF; cdr3_nt: TGTGCCAGCAGGTCGACCCAGACAGGGGCCCGCGAGCAGTACTTC
j_call: TRBJ2-7; d_call: TRBD2; clone_size: once; v_call: TRBV3-1; cdr3_aa: CASSPRGGRVAEQYF; cdr3_nt: TGTGCCAGCAGCCCTCGGGGTGGGAGGGTAGCCGAGCAGTACTTC
j_call: TRBJ2-7; d_call: -; clone_size: few; v_call: TRBV3-1; cdr3_aa: CASSQVYSYEQYF; cdr3_nt: TGTGCCAGCAGCCAAGTTTACTCCTACGAGCAGTACTTC
j_call: TRBJ2-7; d_call: TRBD1; clone_size: -; v_call: TRBV10-3; cdr3_aa: CAIGDPGQGRREQYF; cdr3_nt: TGTGCCATCGGTGACCCGGGACAGGGACGTAGAGAGCAGTACTTC
j_call: TRBJ2-7; d_call: -; clone_size: -; v_call: TRBV5-1; cdr3_aa: CDSRSFPSYEQYF; cdr3_nt: TGCGACAGCCGGTCCTTTCCTTCCTACGAGCAGTACTTC
j_call: TRBJ2-1; d_call: TRBD2; clone_size: -; v_call: TRBV20-1; cdr3_aa: CSARMAGGTYNEQFF; cdr3_nt: TGCAGTGCTAGAATGGCGGGGGGCACCTACAATGAGCAGTTCTTC
j_call: TRBJ2-5; d_call: -; clone_size: -; v_call: TRBV12-5; cdr3_aa: CASGLGRRQYF; cdr3_nt: TGTGCTAGTGGTTTGGGTAGAAGGCAGTACTTC
j_call: TRBJ2-7; d_call: -; clone_size: -; v_call: TRBV7-3; cdr3_aa: CANSKTGPSGEQYF; cdr3_nt: TGTGCCAACAGCAAGACAGGCCCCTCGGGCGAGCAGTACTTC
j_call: TRBJ1-2; d_call: TRBD1; clone_size: -; v_call: TRBV3-1; cdr3_aa: CASSARLQGGDGYTF; cdr3_nt: TGTGCCAGCAGCGCCCGACTCCAGGGGGGCGATGGCTACACCTTC
j_call: TRBJ2-7; d_call: -; clone_size: few; v_call: TRBV5-1; cdr3_aa: CASSLVSGDYEQYF; cdr3_nt: TGCGCCAGCAGCTTGGTTTCAGGGGACTACGAGCAGTACTTC
j_call: TRBJ1-4; d_call: TRBD1; clone_size: once; v_call: TRBV7-2; cdr3_aa: CASGTGPTNGKLFF; cdr3_nt: TGTGCCAGTGGGACAGGGCCAACTAATGGAAAACTGTTTTTT
j_call: TRBJ2-6; d_call: -; clone_size: few; v_call: TRBV4-3; cdr3_aa: CASSETGTSISGANVLTF; cdr3_nt: TGCGCCAGCAGCGAAACCGGGACTTCCATTTCTGGGGCCAACGTCCTGACTTTC
j_call: TRBJ1-2; d_call: -; clone_size: -; v_call: TRBV20-1; cdr3_aa: CSAKRDKNYGYTF; cdr3_nt: TGCAGTGCTAAACGCGACAAGAACTATGGCTACACCTTC
j_call: TRBJ2-7; d_call: -; clone_size: -; v_call: TRBV6-1; cdr3_aa: CASSGPLLRQESSYEQYF; cdr3_nt: TGTGCCAGCAGTGGACCACTCCTCCGACAGGAAAGCTCCTACGAGCAGTACTTC
j_call: TRBJ2-5; d_call: -; clone_size: many; v_call: TRBV11-3; cdr3_aa: CASSLRGVGETQYF; cdr3_nt: TGTGCCAGCAGCTTACGAGGGGTCGGGGAGACCCAGTACTTC
j_call: TRBJ2-3; d_call: -; clone_size: -; v_call: TRBV5-6; cdr3_aa: CASSQGLPDTQYF; cdr3_nt: TGTGCCAGCAGCCAAGGACTACCAGATACGCAGTATTTT
j_call: TRBJ1-2; d_call: TRBD1; clone_size: many; v_call: TRBV4-3; cdr3_aa: CASSQETGGNYGYTF; cdr3_nt: TGCGCCAGCAGCCAAGAAACAGGGGGCAACTATGGCTACACCTTC
j_call: TRBJ2-6; d_call: TRBD1; clone_size: -; v_call: TRBV27; cdr3_aa: CASGRQGNGANVLTF; cdr3_nt: TGTGCCAGCGGGCGACAGGGAAATGGGGCCAACGTCCTGACTTTC
j_call: TRBJ1-1; d_call: -; clone_size: -; v_call: TRBV4-1; cdr3_aa: CASSQDGVGRLTTEAFF; cdr3_nt: TGCGCCAGCAGCCAAGATGGGGTAGGCAGGTTGACCACTGAAGCTTTCTTT
j_call: TRBJ1-4; d_call: -; clone_size: -; v_call: TRBV18; cdr3_aa: CASSPFTDEKLFF; cdr3_nt: TGTGCCAGCTCACCATTCACGGATGAAAAACTGTTTTTT
j_call: TRBJ1-1; d_call: -; clone_size: -; v_call: TRBV20-1; cdr3_aa: CSAREPSGYTEAFF; cdr3_nt: TGCAGTGCTAGGGAACCTTCAGGGTACACTGAAGCTTTCTTT
j_call: TRBJ1-5; d_call: -; clone_size: -; v_call: TRBV21-1; cdr3_aa: CASSKRGRCNQPQHF; cdr3_nt: TGTGCCAGCAGCAAACGAGGACGGTGCAATCAGCCCCAGCATTTT
j_call: TRBJ2-7; d_call: TRBD2; clone_size: -; v_call: TRBV20-1; cdr3_aa: CSARKLAGEYEQYF; cdr3_nt: TGCAGTGCTAGAAAGCTAGCGGGAGAATACGAGCAGTACTTC
j_call: TRBJ1-2; d_call: -; clone_size: -; v_call: TRBV5-6; cdr3_aa: CASSWTANYGYTF; cdr3_nt: TGTGCCAGCAGTTGGACGGCCAACTATGGCTACACCTTC
j_call: TRBJ2-5; d_call: -; clone_size: -; v_call: TRBV29-1; cdr3_aa: CSVVGVSQKGGRYSETQYF; cdr3_nt: TGCAGCGTTGTTGGAGTATCTCAGAAAGGGGGAAGGTATTCAGAGACCCAGTACTTC
j_call: TRBJ1-1; d_call: -; clone_size: -; v_call: TRBV4-1; cdr3_aa: CASSQKVRIEAFF; cdr3_nt: TGCGCCAGCAGCCAGAAAGTGAGGATTGAAGCTTTCTTT
j_call: TRBJ2-4; d_call: TRBD2; clone_size: few; v_call: TRBV12-3/TRBV12-4; cdr3_aa: CASSRLAGTKNIQYF; cdr3_nt: TGTGCCAGCAGTCGACTAGCGGGGACTAAAAACATTCAGTACTTC
j_call: TRBJ2-1; d_call: TRBD2; clone_size: -; v_call: TRBV7-9; cdr3_aa: CASSFLTSGAYNEQFF; cdr3_nt: TGTGCCAGCAGCTTTTTAACTAGCGGGGCCTACAATGAGCAGTTCTTC
j_call: TRBJ2-1; d_call: -; clone_size: -; v_call: TRBV29-1; cdr3_aa: CSVPRRDPHNEQFF; cdr3_nt: TGCAGCGTTCCCCGCCGGGACCCCCACAATGAGCAGTTCTTC
j_call: TRBJ2-7; d_call: -; clone_size: -; v_call: TRBV10-3; cdr3_aa: CAISKQDGEQYF; cdr3_nt: TGTGCCATCAGTAAACAGGATGGCGAGCAGTACTTC
j_call: TRBJ2-1; d_call: -; clone_size: -; v_call: TRBV20-1; cdr3_aa: CSASGSQGGFERFF; cdr3_nt: TGCAGTGCTAGCGGTTCCCAGGGGGGCTTTGAGCGGTTCTTC
j_call: TRBJ1-5; d_call: -; clone_size: -; v_call: TRBV7-2; cdr3_aa: CASSREPGGGQPQHF; cdr3_nt: TGTGCCAGCAGCCGCGAGCCCGGGGGCGGTCAGCCCCAGCATTTT
j_call: TRBJ2-5; d_call: -; clone_size: -; v_call: TRBV14; cdr3_aa: CASSQVLSSYNEQYF; cdr3_nt: TGTGCCAGCAGCCAAGTCCTAAGCTCTTACAATGAGCAGTACTTC
j_call: TRBJ1-1; d_call: -; clone_size: -; v_call: TRBV9; cdr3_aa: CASSVEPGSNTEAFF; cdr3_nt: TGTGCCAGCAGCGTAGAACCAGGGTCGAACACTGAAGCTTTCTTT
j_call: TRBJ1-1; d_call: -; clone_size: -; v_call: TRBV3-1; cdr3_aa: CASSQARGINTEAFF; cdr3_nt: TGTGCCAGCAGCCAAGCGCGGGGGATTAACACTGAAGCTTTCTTT
j_call: TRBJ2-7; d_call: TRBD1; clone_size: -; v_call: TRBV5-1; cdr3_aa: CASSPGQLDGEQYF; cdr3_nt: TGCGCCAGCAGCCCGGGACAGCTTGACGGCGAGCAGTACTTC
j_call: TRBJ2-4; d_call: -; clone_size: few; v_call: TRBV28; cdr3_aa: CASSFPLAKPENIQYF; cdr3_nt: TGTGCCAGCAGCTTTCCTTTAGCGAAACCGGAAAACATTCAGTACTTC
j_call: TRBJ2-1; d_call: -; clone_size: -; v_call: TRBV7-9; cdr3_aa: CASSWSSEGKNEQFF; cdr3_nt: TGTGCCAGCAGCTGGAGCTCAGAGGGGAAAAATGAGCAGTTCTTC
j_call: TRBJ1-2; d_call: -; clone_size: -; v_call: TRBV4-2; cdr3_aa: CASSQGNGYTF; cdr3_nt: TGTGCCAGCAGCCAAGGTAACGGCTACACCTTC
j_call: TRBJ2-1; d_call: TRBD2; clone_size: -; v_call: TRBV7-9; cdr3_aa: CASSSSGAYNEQFF; cdr3_nt: TGTGCCAGCAGCTCGAGCGGGGCCTACAATGAGCAGTTCTTC